This T cell receptor (beta chain) was captured in a study of blood T cell repertoires in COVID-19. At the level of the study: Acute-phase and convalescent COVID-19 samples originated in the United States, Italy and Spain. From T cells, B-cell-depleted T cells, or PBMCs came the material, which was cDNA or gDNA.

In germline, CDR1 is SGHTA, CDR2 FQGTGA. The CDR3 is 15 residues long. V was cut by 2 bases and J by 2 bases, with 11 bases left in between. How the authors handled the data: Amplification from reference gene primers served as the basis for estimated nucleated cell counts. Only in-frame clones appear in the TCRdb table, and some are missing; sequencing was by immunoSEQ multiplex PCR. That table gives V, J and clone size, and the DNA gave D and trimming. The sample consists of about 93,000 clones, around four fifths of them appearing once. Source material: peripheral blood. The V call is TRBV7-3, the J call TRBJ2-3, with D possibly matching TRBD2 (5 bases). The origin of this receptor is a human donor in a cohort sampled during active COVID-19. CDR3 sequence: CASSLVGVPTDTQYF. The CDR3, as DNA: TGTGCCAGCAGCTTAGTCGGGGTTCCCACAGATACGCAGTATTTT.